Following are 23 T cell receptor beta chains from one sample sequenced in a study of T cells in Graves' hyperthyroidism and ophthalmopathy. TCR beta CDR3 region amplification was performed from RNA transcripts. The HTBI primer set was used in a first-round RT-PCR of the TCR CDR3. Via MiXCR, TCRdb re-called the multiplex PCR reads, giving one row per CDR3 protein. This table holds hundreds of thousands of distinct CDR3 sequences, about a sixth found once. The sample comprised blood. The origin of the receptors is a woman between 40 and 55 years old with Graves' ophthalmopathy.

In its sample, this clonotype was seen many times. The chain joins TRBV28 to TRBJ1-1, with no clear D. The CDR3 length is 14 residues. Trimming pared 1 base from V and 7 bases from J, leaving 13 bases between. Germline CDR1 is MDHEN and CDR2 is SYDVKM. CDR3 loop: CASSLSPSGNEAFF. As DNA, the CDR3 is TGTGCCAGCAGTTTATCTCCCAGTGGAAATGAAGCTTTCTTT.

This clonotype was seen ten or more times. This chain connects TRBV10-2 to TRBJ2-1, with D unclear. The germline V gene has CDR1 WSHSY and CDR2 SAAADI. The CDR3 contains 13 residues. Deletions cut 7 bases from V and 6 bases from J, with 13 bases between. The CDR3 spells CASMVAVGNEQFF. CDR3 sequence (DNA): TGCGCCAGCATGGTGGCTGTCGGCAATGAGCAGTTCTTC.

This clonotype was picked up a small number of times. The chain links TRBV2 to TRBJ2-7; no clear D. The CDR3 has 11 residues. V was cut by 9 bases and J by 6 bases, with 12 bases left in between. Germline CDR1 reads SNHLY; CDR2 reads FYNNEI. The CDR3 region has the DNA TGTGCCAGTGATGATACGGGCGAGCAGTACTTC. It specifies CASDDTGEQYF.

The chain links TRBV2 to TRBJ2-2; a weak D match, TRBD1 (6 bases). The V end lost 6 bases, the J end lost 0 bases, and 14 bases lay between the germline ends. This CDR3 comprises 16 residues. Germline V CDR1 and CDR2: SNHLY, FYNNEI. This CDR3 reads CASSRWTVANTGELFF. As DNA, the CDR3 is TGTGCCAGCAGCCGGTGGACAGTCGCGAACACCGGGGAGCTGTTTTTT.

This chain links TRBV19 with TRBJ1-1, with D maybe TRBD1 (6 bases). CDR1 LNHDA and CDR2 SQIVND come from the germline V gene (reference sequence). Trimming shortened V by 5 bases and J by 10 bases, and 26 bases separated the two germline ends. The CDR3 runs 16 residues. CDR3 region: CASSRRGAGFFPGAFF. The CDR3 nucleotides read TGTGCCAGTAGTCGCCGGGGGGCGGGCTTTTTTCCGGGAGCTTTCTTT.

This clonotype has ten or more counts. The chain joins TRBV20-1 to TRBJ1-2; the D is unclear. The length of the CDR3 is 11 residues. V gave up 5 bases and J gave up 3 bases, with 7 bases separating them. Germline V gene sequence: CDR1 DFQATT, CDR2 SNEGSKA (reference sequence). The CDR3 here is CSAGRDYGYTF. The CDR3 DNA sequence: TGCAGTGCTGGAAGGGACTATGGCTACACCTTC.

This clonotype was found a few times. The chain uses TRBV2 and TRBJ1-2, with 8 nucleotides matching TRBD1. The CDR3 totals 13 residues. V lost 3 bases to trimming and J lost 4 bases; unmatched junction nucleotides: 1. The germline V gene encodes CDR1 SNHLY and CDR2 FYNNEI. DNA for the CDR3: TGTGCCAGCAGTGACGGACAGGGCTATGGCTACACCTTC. Translating gives CASSDGQGYGYTF.

This clonotype was counted between two and nine times. The chain recombines TRBV20-1 with TRBJ1-4; D is ambiguous. The CDR3 totals 12 residues. Trimming took off 2 bases at V and 5 bases at J, with 6 bases between the two ends. CDR1 and CDR2 (germline): DFQATT, SNEGSKA (reference sequence). As DNA, the CDR3 is TGCAGTGCTAGATGGTGGAATGAAAAACTGTTTTTT. As protein: CSARWWNEKLFF.

This clonotype was picked up many times. This chain connects TRBV28 to TRBJ1-1, with D possibly TRBD1 on 5 matching bases. The CDR3 has 15 amino acids. Germline V gene sequence: CDR1 MDHEN, CDR2 SYDVKM. V dropped 6 bases and J dropped 0 bases, with 14 bases sitting between them. The DNA of the CDR3 is TGTGCCAGCAGGCCCCATGGGGCCATGAACACTGAAGCTTTCTTT. Translating gives CASRPHGAMNTEAFF.

The chain has TRBV29-1 and TRBJ1-5; 7 bases map to TRBD1. With V trimmed by 5 bases and J by 0 bases, 4 bases remained unmatched. From germline, CDR1 is SQVTM and CDR2 ANQGSEA. The CDR3 spans 14 residues. In nucleotides, the CDR3 is TGCAGCGTTTCGCAGGGGGATAGCAATCAGCCCCAGCATTTT. Translated, it gives CSVSQGDSNQPQHF.

This clonotype was seen once. The rearrangement links TRBV29-1 to TRBJ2-3; D may match TRBD1 or TRBD2 (5 bases each). This CDR3 region has 15 residues. V lost 4 bases to trimming and J lost 0 bases, with 14 bases between them. CDR1 and CDR2 from the germline V gene are SQVTM and ANQGSEA. CDR3 coding DNA: TGCAGCGTTGGAGGGGACGTAACTAGCACAGATACGCAGTATTTT. Residues: CSVGGDVTSTDTQYF.

This clonotype has ten or more counts. V and J are TRBV7-8 and TRBJ2-3; 7 bases fit TRBD2. V shed 6 bases and J 3 bases; nucleotides not matched to a gene: 15. The CDR3 extends over 17 amino acids. CDR1 is SGHVS, CDR2 FQNEAQ, per germline. CDR3 region: CASRKAGLSLRTDTQYF. The CDR3 nucleotides read TGTGCCAGCAGAAAAGCGGGATTATCCCTCAGAACAGATACGCAGTATTTT. The whole variable domain, remainder taken from reference TRBV7-8 and TRBJ2-3, is GAGVSQSPRYKVAKRGQDVALRCDPISGHVSLFWYQQALGQGPEFLTYFQNEAQLDKSGLPSDRFFAERPEGSVSTLKIQRTQQEDSAVYLCASRKAGLSLRTDTQYFGPGTRLTVL.

At least ten counts were recorded for this clonotype. The chain employs TRBV2 and TRBJ1-5, with D hard to call. This CDR3 has 13 residues. The V and J ends lost 3 bases and 3 bases respectively, with 6 bases between them. Germline V gene data show CDR1 as SNHLY and CDR2 as FYNNEI. The CDR3 region is CASSDRFNQPQHF. CDR3 coding DNA: TGTGCCAGCAGTGACAGGTTCAATCAGCCCCAGCATTTT.

This clonotype was counted only a few times. The chain has TRBV12-3 or TRBV12-4 and TRBJ1-1; D remains ambiguous. V gave up 1 base and J gave up 5 bases, with 11 bases separating them. This CDR3 has 14 amino acids. This CDR3 reads CASSLEGSLTEAFF. The CDR3 DNA reads TGTGCCAGCAGTTTAGAGGGTTCTCTTACTGAAGCTTTCTTT.

This clonotype was observed many times. The rearrangement joins TRBV6-1 to TRBJ1-3; 7 bases agree with TRBD1. The CDR3 runs 14 residues. Germline V gene sequence: CDR1 MNHNS, CDR2 SASEGT. J lost 3 bases, V lost 7 bases, and 6 bases had no gene match. CDR3 amino acids: CASTSGQDGNTIYF. CDR3 DNA: TGTGCCAGCACCTCCGGACAGGATGGAAACACCATATATTTT.

This clonotype was detected ten times or more. The chain employs TRBV6-1 and TRBJ1-5; D uncertain. With 2 bases removed from V and 0 bases from J, the gap between germline ends came to 8 bases. The CDR3 loop spans 15 amino acids. CDR1 is MNHNS and CDR2 is SASEGT in the germline V gene. The CDR3 loop reads CASSETAYSNQPQHF. CDR3 nucleotide sequence: TGTGCCAGCAGTGAAACGGCTTATAGCAATCAGCCCCAGCATTTT.

The chain carries TRBV6-5 and TRBJ1-6, with D unresolved. The CDR3 covers 14 residues. With 2 bases removed from V and 7 bases from J, the gap between germline ends came to 9 bases. Germline V gene data show CDR1 as MNHEY and CDR2 as SVGAGI. The CDR3 sequence: CASSYDKNNSPLHF. CDR3 sequence (DNA): TGTGCCAGCAGTTACGACAAAAACAATTCACCCCTCCACTTT.

This clonotype was seen a handful of times. The chain links TRBV4-1 to TRBJ1-3; D is unresolved. The CDR3 sequence is 15 residues long. The germline CDR1 and CDR2 sequences are MGHRA and YSYEKL. Trimming removed 4 bases from V and 0 bases from J, with 10 bases in between. The CDR3 nucleotides read TGCGCCAGCAGCCTGCGGAGCGCCTCTGGAAACACCATATATTTT. The encoded protein is CASSLRSASGNTIYF.

The genes are TRBV29-1 and TRBJ1-2, with a weak D call TRBD1 (6 bases). Per the germline V gene, CDR1 is SQVTM and CDR2 is ANQGSEA. CDR3 length: 12 residues. Trimming took 4 bases from V and 8 from J, leaving 14 bases between them. CDR3 loop: CSVGGAVLGYTF. In nucleotides, the CDR3 is TGCAGCGTTGGGGGGGCCGTGTTGGGCTACACCTTC.

This chain connects TRBV28 to TRBJ2-2; possible D gene TRBD2, 6 bases. Looked up from germline, CDR1 is MDHEN and CDR2 is SYDVKM. The CDR3 length is 14 residues. The germline V and J ends were trimmed by 8 bases and 5 bases, with 15 bases remaining between them. The CDR3 coding sequence is TGTGCCAGCTCGATCGCCGCGGGAACCGGGGAGCTGTTTTTT. Amino acid sequence: CASSIAAGTGELFF.

There are a few counts of this clonotype. J is TRBJ1-4 and V is TRBV5-1; 8 bases are a match to TRBD1. Trimming at V came to 4 bases and at J to 8 bases, leaving 10 bases not matched to a gene. Germline-derived CDR1 and CDR2 are SGHRS and YFSETQ. The CDR3 is 15 amino acids. CDR3 DNA sequence: TGCGCCAGCAGCCTCACCGGGACAGGTGGGGAAAAACTGTTTTTT. This encodes CASSLTGTGGEKLFF.

This clonotype was seen many times. This chain connects TRBV2 to TRBJ2-1; D possibly corresponds to TRBD1 (5 bases). V lost 6 bases and J lost 6, with 15 bases in between. The germline CDR1 and CDR2 sequences are SNHLY and FYNNEI. There are 14 residues in the CDR3. CDR3 DNA: TGTGCCAGCAGGTATGGGGCAGGCGGCAATGAGCAGTTCTTC. It is translated as CASRYGAGGNEQFF.

Only a few counts were recorded for this clonotype. One junction end disagrees with the germline gene, perhaps due to a read error. The rearrangement uses TRBV29-1 and TRBJ1-1; D is ambiguous. This CDR3 spans 11 amino acids. Per germline, CDR1 SQVTM and CDR2 ANQGSEA. This CDR3 reads CSVDTNIEAFF. CDR3 DNA sequence: TGCAGCGTTGACACCAACATTGAAGCTTTCTTT.